A selection of T cell receptor beta chains follows, all from one sample in a study of a mutant IDH1 vaccine in newly diagnosed glioma. Using immunoSEQ multiplex PCR, the repertoire was profiled, and TCRdb retains in-frame clones only, with some absent. Altogether 85,000 to 100,000 clones are present, roughly 90% being singletons, with the ten largest covering less than 0.65%. The sample was PBMCs, taken from a glioma patient treated with radiotherapy, temozolomide or both. Receptor source: a woman in her forties or fifties with glioma. Each CDR3 is given with its conserved first and last residue. D genes are given only for firm matches. Rows give clone size only sometimes, using once, few, many, or a class for an expanded clone.

clone size	V gene	J gene	D gene	CDR3 DNA	CDR3 protein
.	TRBV10-3	TRBJ2-6	.	TGTGCCATCAGTGACCCGAACGGACAGATTCTATCCTCTGGGGCCAACGTCCTGACTTTC	CAISDPNGQILSSGANVLTF
few	TRBV7-9	TRBJ2-2	TRBD2	TGTGCCAGCAGCTTGGGACTACAGAACACCGGGGAGCTGTTTTTT	CASSLGLQNTGELFF
.	TRBV9	TRBJ1-5	TRBD1	TGTGCCAGCAGCCTCGGGACAGGGGGTGCTCAGCCCCAGCATTTT	CASSLGTGGAQPQHF
.	TRBV29-1	TRBJ2-7	.	TGCAGCGTTTTGGGACAAGCCTACGAGCAGTACTTC	CSVLGQAYEQYF
.	TRBV27	TRBJ2-1	.	TGTGCCAGCAGTTTCGGCTCCAGCTCCTACAATGAGCAGTTCTTC	CASSFGSSSYNEQFF
.	TRBV5-1	TRBJ1-6	.	TGCGCCAGCAGCTTTGGGCCTTCAAATTCACCCCTCCACTTT	CASSFGPSNSPLHF
.	TRBV27	TRBJ2-7	.	TGTGCCAGCAGCCCTCGGGCGCACGAGCAGTACTTC	CASSPRAHEQYF
.	TRBV18	TRBJ2-1	.	TGTGCCAGCTCACCATTCGAGGTCGGGGCGAACTACAATGAGCAGTTCTTC	CASSPFEVGANYNEQFF
.	TRBV18	TRBJ1-5	.	TGTGCCAGCTCACCGGACATTAGTGAGCCCCAGCATTTT	CASSPDISEPQHF
.	TRBV7-8	TRBJ2-1	TRBD2	TGTGCCAGCAGCCCGACTAGCGGGGGGTACAATGAGCAGTTCTTC	CASSPTSGGYNEQFF
.	TRBV4-1	TRBJ1-5	TRBD1	TGCGCCAGCAGCCAAGAGACAGGGCTCAATCAGCCCCAGCATTTT	CASSQETGLNQPQHF
.	TRBV18	TRBJ2-7	TRBD1	TGTGCCAGCTCACCACTGCCCTTAATCGGGACAGATAAGTACGAGCAGTACTTC	CASSPLPLIGTDKYEQYF
.	TRBV7-3	TRBJ2-7	TRBD1	TGTGCCAGCAGTTGTCGACAGGGGGAGTCCTACGAGCAGTACTTC	CASSCRQGESYEQYF
.	TRBV29-1	TRBJ2-1	.	TGCAGCGTCCCCAGAGTTTCCTCATACAATGAGCAGTTCTTC	CSVPRVSSYNEQFF
.	TRBV11-2	TRBJ2-1	TRBD2	TGTGCCAGCAGCTTACTAGCGGGAGCGGGGAATGAGCAGTTCTTC	CASSLLAGAGNEQFF
.	TRBV28	TRBJ1-2	.	TGTGCCAGCAGGTCGGGCGGAATCTATGGCTACACCTTC	CASRSGGIYGYTF
.	TRBV11-3	TRBJ2-7	.	TGTGCCATCCCCCTGAGCGGGACAACCTACGAGCAGTACTTC	CAIPLSGTTYEQYF
.	TRBV7-6	TRBJ2-5	.	TGTGCCAGCAGCTTTTCCCGAGGGGACGGAGAGACCCAGTACTTC	CASSFSRGDGETQYF
.	TRBV9	TRBJ2-3	TRBD1	TGTGCCAGCAGCGTAGGGGGGACAGCCCGAACCACAGATACGCAGTATTTT	CASSVGGTARTTDTQYF
.	TRBV11-2	TRBJ2-1	TRBD2	TGTGCCAGCAGCATGGGAGGACTAGCGGTTTACAATGAGCAGTTCTTC	CASSMGGLAVYNEQFF
.	TRBV2	TRBJ2-1	TRBD2	TGTGCCAGCAGTGGGGGACTAGGGTTGAATGAGCAGTTCTTC	CASSGGLGLNEQFF
.	TRBV6-5	TRBJ2-5	.	TGTGCCAGCAGTTCCCCTCGAGAGACCCAGTACTTC	CASSSPRETQYF
.	TRBV5-1	TRBJ1-3	.	TGCGCCAGCAGCTTGGGGGCAGGAAACACCATATATTTT	CASSLGAGNTIYF
.	TRBV6-1	TRBJ2-7	.	TGTGCCAGCAGTGGGGACATAGACAGGAGATCCTACGAGCAGTACTTC	CASSGDIDRRSYEQYF
.	TRBV11-2	TRBJ2-3	.	TGTGCCAGCAGCTTAGAGTGGACAGACACAGATACGCAGTATTTT	CASSLEWTDTDTQYF
.	TRBV28	TRBJ1-2	TRBD1	TGTGCCAGCAGTTCACAGGGGTTGGGCTATGGCTACACCTTC	CASSSQGLGYGYTF
.	TRBV19	TRBJ1-2	.	TGTGCCAGTAGTATAGACGGGACGGTCGACTATGGCTACACCTTC	CASSIDGTVDYGYTF
.	TRBV27	TRBJ2-3	.	TGTGCCAGCAGTGGGTCGGAAGCTACGCAGTATTTT	CASSGSEATQYF
.	TRBV5-4	TRBJ1-4	.	TGTGCCAGCAGCCCCGGCGGATCAAATGAAAAACTGTTTTTT	CASSPGGSNEKLFF
few	TRBV6-5	TRBJ1-1	TRBD1	TGTGCCAGCAGTCCGACGGGACAGGGGGCGGTTGAAGCTTTCTTT	CASSPTGQGAVEAFF
once	TRBV7-6	TRBJ1-5	.	TGTGCCAGCAGTCCCAGTGGGGTGCAGCCCCAGCATTTT	CASSPSGVQPQHF
.	TRBV28	TRBJ2-1	.	TGTGCCAGCAGTTTAGGCGGTACGAGGTACAATGAGCAGTTCTTC	CASSLGGTRYNEQFF
.	TRBV30	TRBJ2-7	TRBD2	TGTGCCGGGGGGAGGGCCCCCTACGAGCAGTACTTC	CAGGRAPYEQYF
few	TRBV28	TRBJ1-2	.	TGTGCCAGCAGTCTAACCCTCGGGCTCTACACCTTC	CASSLTLGLYTF
.	TRBV9	TRBJ2-3	.	TGTGCCAGCAGCGTAGGGCGGGTAGATACGCAGTATTTT	CASSVGRVDTQYF
.	TRBV19	TRBJ2-3	.	TGTGCCAGTAGTAGGGACTTCGAACGGTATTTT	CASSRDFERYF
.	TRBV20-1	TRBJ2-3	.	TGCAGTGCTGCCAGGGATACGCAGTATTTT	CSAARDTQYF
.	TRBV28	TRBJ1-1	.	TGTGCCAGCAACTCCGGGACTGAAGCTTTCTTT	CASNSGTEAFF
.	TRBV4-1	TRBJ1-3	TRBD1	TGCGCCAGCAGCCAACCTCGGACAGGTAGAAACACCATATATTTT	CASSQPRTGRNTIYF
once	TRBV5-8	TRBJ2-5	TRBD2	TGTGCCAGCAGCTCCTCTAGCGGGAGTTGGGAGACCCAGTACTTC	CASSSSSGSWETQYF
.	TRBV27	TRBJ2-2	.	TGTGCCAGCAGCCTCCGCCGGGACCCCAAGGACACCGGGGAGCTGTTTTTT	CASSLRRDPKDTGELFF
.	TRBV6-1	TRBJ2-7	.	TGTGCCAGCAGTGAATCGGGCCAGGGTCCCTACGAGCAGTACTTC	CASSESGQGPYEQYF
.	TRBV5-1	TRBJ2-2	.	TGCGCCAGCAGCTTGGTTGGTGATCAGGGGGGTAGACGTGGCACCGGGGAGCTGTTTTTT	CASSLVGDQGGRRGTGELFF
.	TRBV18	TRBJ2-1	TRBD2	TGTGCCAGCTCACCACCGCAGGGACTAGCGGGAGAGGTTTTCTTC	CASSPPQGLAGEVFF
few	TRBV2	TRBJ1-1	.	TGTGCCAGCGGGGCGGGTACAGGCTCTGAAGCTTTCTTT	CASGAGTGSEAFF
.	TRBV5-8	TRBJ2-1	TRBD1	TGTGCCAGCAGCTGGGACAGCTACAATGAGCAGTTCTTC	CASSWDSYNEQFF
.	TRBV27	TRBJ2-2	TRBD2	TGTGCCAGCAGTTACCTAGCGGGAGTTAACACCGGGGAGCTGTTTTTT	CASSYLAGVNTGELFF
.	TRBV7-9	TRBJ1-1	.	TGTGCCAGCAGCTTAGTGGGCGGGGCTGAAGCTTTCTTT	CASSLVGGAEAFF
few	TRBV29-1	TRBJ1-1	.	TGCAGCGTTGACGAGCCTGAAGCTTTCTTT	CSVDEPEAFF
.	TRBV28	TRBJ2-4	.	TGTGCCAGCAGTTTATTCCCCCGACTTGATGGGGCCAAAAACATTCAGTACTTC	CASSLFPRLDGAKNIQYF
.	TRBV5-4	TRBJ2-3	TRBD1	TGTGCCAGCAGCCCGGCAGAGGGGGCGGATACGCAGTATTTT	CASSPAEGADTQYF
once	TRBV6-1	TRBJ1-5	TRBD1	TGTGCCAGCAGTGAGGACAGGGACGGCCAGCCCCAGCATTTT	CASSEDRDGQPQHF
.	TRBV9	TRBJ2-1	TRBD2	TGTGCCAGCAGCGTACTAGCGGGAGGACATGAGCAGTTCTTC	CASSVLAGGHEQFF
.	TRBV5-1	TRBJ2-1	TRBD2	TGCGCCAGCAGCTTGGCCCCCTACCGGGGGACTAGCGGCTACAATGAGCAGTTCTTC	CASSLAPYRGTSGYNEQFF
once	TRBV7-9	TRBJ2-7	TRBD2	TGTGCCAGCAGCTTTAGCGGGAGGCCCTACGAGCAGTACTTC	CASSFSGRPYEQYF
once	TRBV11-2	TRBJ2-7	.	TGTGCCAGCAGCTTAGCGGGACGGCCCCCCTACGAGCAGTACTTC	CASSLAGRPPYEQYF
.	TRBV11-2	TRBJ2-7	.	TGTGCCAGCAGCTTAGCACAGGGTTCTTCCTACGAGCAGTACTTC	CASSLAQGSSYEQYF
.	TRBV18	TRBJ2-7	.	TGTGCCAGCTCACCAAGGTGGACGGTCTCCTACGAGCAGTACTTC	CASSPRWTVSYEQYF
.	TRBV6-1	TRBJ1-4	.	TGTGCCAGCAGACGGCAGGGGCGAGGGGAAAAACTGTTTTTT	CASRRQGRGEKLFF